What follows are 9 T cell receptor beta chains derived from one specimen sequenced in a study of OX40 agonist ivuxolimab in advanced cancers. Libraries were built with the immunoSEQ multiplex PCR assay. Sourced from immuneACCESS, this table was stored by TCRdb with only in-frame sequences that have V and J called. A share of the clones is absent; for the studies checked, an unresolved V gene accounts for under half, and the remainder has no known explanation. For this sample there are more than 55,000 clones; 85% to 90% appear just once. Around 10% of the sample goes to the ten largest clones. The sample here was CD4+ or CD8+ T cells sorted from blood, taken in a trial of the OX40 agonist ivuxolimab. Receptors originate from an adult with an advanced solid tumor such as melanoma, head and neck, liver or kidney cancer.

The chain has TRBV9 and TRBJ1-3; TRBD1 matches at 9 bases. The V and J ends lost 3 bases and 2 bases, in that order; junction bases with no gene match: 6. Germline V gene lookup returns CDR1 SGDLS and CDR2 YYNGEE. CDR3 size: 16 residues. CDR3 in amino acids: CASSEGTGKPGNTIYF. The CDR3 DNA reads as TGTGCCAGCAGCGAGGGGACAGGGAAGCCTGGAAACACCATATATTTT.

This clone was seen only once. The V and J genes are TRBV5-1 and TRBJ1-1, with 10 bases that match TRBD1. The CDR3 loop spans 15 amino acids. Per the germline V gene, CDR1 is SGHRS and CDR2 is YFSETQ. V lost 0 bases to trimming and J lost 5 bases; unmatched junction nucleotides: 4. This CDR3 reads CASSLGTGGGTEAFF. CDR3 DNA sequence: TGCGCCAGCAGCTTGGGGACAGGGGGAGGGACTGAAGCTTTCTTT.

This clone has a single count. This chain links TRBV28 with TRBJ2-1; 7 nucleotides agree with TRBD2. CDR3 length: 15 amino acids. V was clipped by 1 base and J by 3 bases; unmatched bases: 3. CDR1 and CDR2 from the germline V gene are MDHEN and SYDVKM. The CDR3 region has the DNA TGTGCCAGCAGTTTATTCCGCGGGAGCTACAATGAGCAGTTCTTC. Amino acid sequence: CASSLFRGSYNEQFF.

The CDR3 sequence: CASSTRQGSEQYF. The CDR3 DNA sequence: TGTGCCAGCAGTACCCGACAGGGCTCCGAGCAGTACTTC. J is TRBJ2-7 and V is TRBV6-5; TRBD1 aligns across 7 bases. CDR3 length: 13 residues. From germline, CDR1 is MNHEY and CDR2 SVGAGI. J lost 6 bases, V lost 5 bases, and 7 bases had no gene match.

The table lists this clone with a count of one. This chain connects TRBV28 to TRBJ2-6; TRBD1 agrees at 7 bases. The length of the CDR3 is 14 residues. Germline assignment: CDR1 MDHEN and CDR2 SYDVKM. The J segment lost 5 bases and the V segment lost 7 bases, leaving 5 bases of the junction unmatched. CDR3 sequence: CASNHRGRANVLTF. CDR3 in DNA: TGTGCCAGCAACCACAGGGGACGGGCCAACGTCCTGACTTTC.

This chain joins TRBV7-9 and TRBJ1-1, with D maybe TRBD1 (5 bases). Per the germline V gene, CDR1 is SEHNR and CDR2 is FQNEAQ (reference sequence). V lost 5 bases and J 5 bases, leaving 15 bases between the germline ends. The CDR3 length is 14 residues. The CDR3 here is CASSLAGGGTEAFF. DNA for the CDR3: TGTGCCAGCAGCCTCGCTGGGGGGGGGACTGAAGCTTTCTTT.

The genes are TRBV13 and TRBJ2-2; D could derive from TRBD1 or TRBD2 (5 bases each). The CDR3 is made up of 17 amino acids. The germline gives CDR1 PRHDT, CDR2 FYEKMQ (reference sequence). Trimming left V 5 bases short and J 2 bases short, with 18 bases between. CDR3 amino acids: CASSLGPTRTNTGELFF. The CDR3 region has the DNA TGTGCCAGCAGCCTGGGACCGACCCGCACAAACACCGGGGAGCTGTTTTTT.

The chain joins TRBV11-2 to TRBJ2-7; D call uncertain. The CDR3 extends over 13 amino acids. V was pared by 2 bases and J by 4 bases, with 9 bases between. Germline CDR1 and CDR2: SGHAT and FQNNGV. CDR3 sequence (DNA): TGTGCCAGCAGCTTAAGTGCAGTATACGAGCAGTACTTC. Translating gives CASSLSAVYEQYF. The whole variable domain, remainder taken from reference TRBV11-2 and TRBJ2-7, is EAGVAQSPRYKIIEKRQSVAFWCNPISGHATLYWYQQILGQGPKLLIQFQNNGVVDDSQLPKDRFSAERLKGVDSTLKIQPAKLEDSAVYLCASSLSAVYEQYFGPGTRLTVT.

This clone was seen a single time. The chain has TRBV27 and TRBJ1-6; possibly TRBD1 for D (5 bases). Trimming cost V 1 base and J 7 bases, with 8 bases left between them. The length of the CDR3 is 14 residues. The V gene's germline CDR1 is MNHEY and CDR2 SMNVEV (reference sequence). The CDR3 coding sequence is TGTGCCAGCAGTTTATGGGGGATCAATTCACCCCTCCACTTT. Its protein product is CASSLWGINSPLHF.